Listed here are 32 T cell receptor beta chains from one sample, sequenced in a study of T cells in Graves' hyperthyroidism and ophthalmopathy. RNA transcripts yielded amplified TCR beta CDR3 regions. First-round RT-PCR targeting the TCR CDR3 was performed with the HTBI primer set. TCRdb fed the multiplex PCR reads into MiXCR, producing one record per CDR3 protein. In the table there are about 480,000 distinct CDR3 sequences, around a quarter of which are singletons. Material for sequencing was blood. Source of these receptors: a woman in her thirties with Graves' ophthalmopathy.

The chain carries TRBV27 and TRBJ1-3; possibly TRBD1 for D (5 bases). The CDR3 is 14 residues long. The germline V gene encodes CDR1 MNHEY and CDR2 SMNVEV (reference sequence). The V end lost 9 bases, the J end lost 0 bases, and 12 bases lay between the germline ends. The CDR3, as DNA: TGTGCCAGAAATGGGGGGTTCTCTGGAAACACCATATATTTT. Protein: CARNGGFSGNTIYF.

The V call is TRBV30, the J call TRBJ1-5; the D is unclear. CDR1 is GTSNPN and CDR2 is SVGIG in the germline V gene (reference sequence). The V end was cut by 0 bases, the J end by 6 bases, with 3 bases between. The CDR3 consists of 11 residues. Written as DNA, the CDR3 is TGTGCCTGGAGTGTTGGTCAGCCCCAGCATTTT. Protein sequence: CAWSVGQPQHF.

This chain joins TRBV6-5 and TRBJ2-5, with D unresolved. Trimming took off 0 bases at V and 4 bases at J, with 12 bases between the two ends. Germline loops: CDR1 MNHEY, CDR2 SVGAGI. CDR3 size: 15 residues. The DNA for the CDR3 is TGTGCCAGCAGTTACTCGAGACCCACCGGAGAGACCCAGTACTTC. This gives the protein CASSYSRPTGETQYF.

The chain employs TRBV11-2 and TRBJ1-1; 9 nucleotides match TRBD1. Germline CDR1 and CDR2: SGHAT and FQNNGV. The CDR3 consists of 15 residues. V dropped 6 bases and J dropped 6; count of bases not matched to a gene: 11. CDR3 sequence (DNA): TGTGCCAGCAGGATTCCGGGGACAGGGCGGGCTGAAGCTTTCTTT. Encoded protein: CASRIPGTGRAEAFF.

Concerning this clonotype: A much larger clonotype is one base distant, so this may be a read error. The chain carries TRBV11-2 and TRBJ1-1; a weak D match, TRBD1 (5 bases). CDR3 length: 14 residues. Per germline, CDR1 SGHAT and CDR2 FQNNGV. CDR3 residues: CTSSRDGINTEAFF. As DNA, the CDR3 is TGTACCAGCAGCCGGGACGGAATCAACACTGAAGCTTTCTTT.

V gene TRBV12-3 or TRBV12-4 combines with J gene TRBJ1-1; TRBD1 matches 8 bases. CDR3 length: 18 amino acids. Trimming at V came to 3 bases and at J to 7 bases, leaving 19 bases not matched to a gene. The CDR3 loop is CASSLSVSGGWGLFEAFF. The CDR3 coding sequence is TGTGCCAGCAGTTTGAGTGTATCAGGGGGCTGGGGCTTGTTTGAAGCTTTCTTT.

This clonotype was counted at least ten times. This chain uses TRBV19 with TRBJ1-5; weak D call: TRBD1 (5 bases). Germline loops: CDR1 LNHDA, CDR2 SQIVND (reference sequence). The ends were cut back, 6 bases at V and 7 bases at J, with 13 bases in the middle. This CDR3 is 13 amino acids long. DNA of the CDR3: TGTGCCAGTAGCCAGGGTCTCCGACAGCCCCAGCATTTT. It encodes CASSQGLRQPQHF. Using reference TRBV19 and TRBJ1-5 for the parts outside the CDR3, the full variable domain is DGGITQSPKYLFRKEGQNVTLSCEQNLNHDAMYWYRQDPGQGLRLIYYSQIVNDFQKGDIAEGYSVSREKKESFPLTVTSAQKNPTAFYLCASSQGLRQPQHFGDGTRLSIL.

This clonotype was recorded many times. The rearrangement joins TRBV7-9 to TRBJ2-7, with 7 bases aligning to TRBD1. CDR1 and CDR2 (germline): SEHNR, FQNEAQ (reference sequence). V gave up 7 bases and J gave up 1 base; unmatched junction bases: 7. The length of the CDR3 is 14 residues. CDR3 region: CASTRQGSSYEQYF. The CDR3 DNA follows: TGTGCCAGCACCCGACAGGGAAGTTCCTACGAGCAGTACTTC.

This clonotype has more than one count but fewer than ten. The chain carries TRBV20-1 and TRBJ1-6; D is perhaps TRBD1 (5 bases). CDR1 DFQATT and CDR2 SNEGSKA come from the germline V gene (reference sequence). There are 14 residues in the CDR3. Trimming removed 1 base at V and 7 bases at J, with 11 bases between. The CDR3: CSARAGRINSPLHF. CDR3 DNA: TGCAGTGCTAGAGCGGGACGGATAAATTCACCCCTCCACTTT.

This clonotype was recorded a few times. V usage is TRBV6-2 or TRBV6-3 and J usage is TRBJ1-1, with D unresolved. CDR3 size: 14 residues. V lost 5 bases and J 2 bases, leaving 12 bases between the germline ends. The V gene's germline CDR1 is MNHEY and CDR2 SVGEGT. DNA for the CDR3: TGTGCCAGCAGTCCTGCGGTGGCCAACACTGAAGCTTTCTTT. Translation gives CASSPAVANTEAFF.

This clonotype was counted at least ten times. The CDR3, as DNA: TGTGCCAGCAGCCCCGGGACTTCACCCTACGAGCAGTACTTC. Translating it yields CASSPGTSPYEQYF. The chain combines TRBV7-9 with TRBJ2-7; tentatively, D is TRBD2 (6 bases). Germline-derived CDR1 and CDR2 are SEHNR and FQNEAQ (reference sequence). This CDR3 is built from 14 residues. The V gene lost 5 bases and the J gene lost 2 bases, with 13 bases spanning the gap.

The chain is built from TRBV20-1 and TRBJ2-5; TRBD1 agrees at 9 bases. The V gene end was trimmed by 5 bases and the J gene end by 5 bases; junction bases not matched to a gene: 6. The CDR3 totals 13 residues. Germline loops: CDR1 DFQATT, CDR2 SNEGSKA (reference sequence). CDR3 loop: CSAVTGGEETQYF. As DNA, the CDR3 is TGCAGTGCTGTTACAGGGGGCGAGGAGACCCAGTACTTC.

This clonotype was counted ten times or more. J is TRBJ1-1 and V is TRBV19; TRBD1 is a possible D gene (6 bases). This CDR3 is 15 amino acids long. The V and J ends lost 6 bases and 6 bases respectively, with 20 bases between them. The germline CDR1 and CDR2 sequences are LNHDA and SQIVND (reference sequence). CDR3: CASSLAGGPGAEAFF. The DNA of the CDR3 is TGTGCCAGTAGCCTTGCCGGGGGCCCTGGGGCTGAAGCTTTCTTT.

This chain links TRBV28 with TRBJ2-7; the D is unclear. This CDR3 comprises 14 residues. Per the germline V gene, CDR1 is MDHEN and CDR2 is SYDVKM. V was cut by 8 bases and J by 1 base, with 15 bases left in between. CDR3 sequence (DNA): TGTGCCAGCTTGCTACATGGATCGTCCTACGAGCAGTACTTC. Translated, it gives CASLLHGSSYEQYF.

The chain couples TRBV20-1 to TRBJ2-2; TRBD1 is a possible D gene (6 bases). This CDR3 comprises 14 residues. Trimming took 3 bases from V and 4 from J, leaving 12 bases between them. The germline gives CDR1 DFQATT, CDR2 SNEGSKA (reference sequence). For the CDR3, the DNA is TGCAGTGCTAGGGTCAGGGGAGCCACCGGGGAGCTGTTTTTT. Amino acids: CSARVRGATGELFF.

V is TRBV25-1 and J is TRBJ1-1; D gene uncertain. Per the germline V gene, CDR1 is MGHDK and CDR2 is SYGVNS. The CDR3 totals 15 residues. Trimming removed 2 bases from V and 4 bases from J, with 14 bases in between. In nucleotides, the CDR3 is TGTGCCAGCAGTGAAAGCGGGGTTTTAGGCACTGAAGCTTTCTTT. This encodes CASSESGVLGTEAFF.

This clonotype was counted at least ten times. The CDR3 sequence is CASSTRQGGMNTEAFF. CDR3 nucleotides: TGTGCCAGTAGTACACGACAGGGGGGGATGAACACTGAAGCTTTCTTT. The V and J genes are TRBV19 and TRBJ1-1; 9 bases map to TRBD1. The CDR3 totals 16 residues. Trimming took 4 bases from V and 0 from J; bases not matched to a gene: 6. The germline V gene encodes CDR1 LNHDA and CDR2 SQIVND (reference sequence).

This clonotype has a count of ten or more. This chain joins TRBV6-2 or TRBV6-3 and TRBJ2-5; 8 bases align to TRBD1. The germline V gene encodes CDR1 MNHEY and CDR2 SVGEGT. With V trimmed by 5 bases and J by 4 bases, 9 bases remained unmatched. This CDR3 has 15 amino acids. The DNA of the CDR3 is TGTGCCAGCAGTCCCCGACAGGGGCCTCGAGAGACCCAGTACTTC. Translated: CASSPRQGPRETQYF.

This clonotype has a count of ten or more. The CDR3 DNA sequence: TGTGCCAGCAGCTCCCCTCCCAGGGGCGAGCAGTACTTC. Translation gives CASSSPPRGEQYF. The V and J genes are TRBV7-2 and TRBJ2-7, with D possibly matching TRBD1 (6 bases). Germline V lookup: CDR1 SGHTA, CDR2 FQGNSA. This CDR3 spans 13 amino acids. The V end lost 4 bases, the J end lost 6 bases, and 13 bases lay between the germline ends.

The V and J genes are TRBV20-1 and TRBJ2-7; 8 bases are a match to TRBD2. J was trimmed by 5 bases and V by 3 bases; bases with no gene match: 3. The CDR3 runs to 12 residues. Per germline, CDR1 DFQATT and CDR2 SNEGSKA (reference sequence). Here the CDR3 reads CSASGRANEQYF. The CDR3 region has the DNA TGCAGTGCTAGCGGGAGGGCCAACGAGCAGTACTTC.

The chain couples TRBV24-1 to TRBJ1-2; D remains unclear. This CDR3 is 13 amino acids long. With 4 bases removed from V and 7 bases from J, the gap between germline ends came to 12 bases. The germline V gene has CDR1 KGHDR and CDR2 SFDVKD. Here the CDR3 DNA reads TGTGCCACCAGTGACTCGGAGACGGGTGGCTACACCTTC. This translates into CATSDSETGGYTF.

This clonotype was picked up many times. The V gene is TRBV7-2, the J gene TRBJ2-7, with D possibly being TRBD2 (5 bases). This CDR3 contains 14 residues. Germline CDR1 SGHTA, CDR2 FQGNSA. V lost 1 base and J lost 3, with 10 bases in between. CDR3 DNA sequence: TGTGCCAGCAGCTTAGGGACCCGGGGCTACGAGCAGTACTTC. It yields the protein CASSLGTRGYEQYF.

This clonotype was found many times. The gene calls are TRBV4-2 and TRBJ2-5, with D perhaps matching TRBD1 (5 bases). V was cut by 0 bases and J by 5 bases, with 13 bases left in between. Germline-derived CDR1 and CDR2 are LGHNA and YNFKEQ. CDR3 length equals 15 residues. The CDR3 spells CASSQDQDPGETQYF. The CDR3 DNA reads TGTGCCAGCAGCCAAGATCAGGACCCAGGGGAGACCCAGTACTTC.

At least ten counts were recorded for this clonotype. The V and J genes are TRBV6-2 or TRBV6-3 and TRBJ2-7, with 9 bases fitting TRBD1. The J segment lost 5 bases and the V segment lost 2 bases, leaving 13 bases of the junction unmatched. The CDR3 spans 17 residues. Germline CDR1 and CDR2: MNHEY and SVGEGT. As DNA, the CDR3 is TGTGCCAGCAGTTACGAGAGAGGACAGGACAGGGGCCACGAGCAGTACTTC. Amino acids: CASSYERGQDRGHEQYF.

This clonotype was seen repeatedly, ten times or more. The chain has TRBV20-1 and TRBJ1-2, with D possibly being TRBD1 (5 bases). CDR3 length: 12 amino acids. Trimming took 1 base from V and 8 from J, leaving 11 bases between them. The germline V gene has CDR1 DFQATT and CDR2 SNEGSKA (reference sequence). The DNA for the CDR3 is TGCAGTGCTAGAGGGGGGGAATCAGGCTACACCTTC. Its translation is CSARGGESGYTF.

Turning to this clonotype: A much larger clone differs by one base, so this may be a read error. V is TRBV7-2 and J is TRBJ1-1; D is unclear. The CDR3 loop spans 13 amino acids. Germline V gene lookup returns CDR1 SGHTA and CDR2 FQGNSA. CDR3 residues: CASSLNGNTEACF. CDR3 bases: TGTGCCAGCAGCTTGAACGGGAACACTGAAGCTTGCTTT.

This clonotype occurred many times. This sequence joins TRBV12-3 or TRBV12-4 and TRBJ1-1; 8 nucleotides match TRBD1. CDR3 length: 14 residues. The ends lost 3 bases at V and 5 bases at J; junction bases unmatched: 5. CDR3 sequence: CASSFQGAGTEAFF. CDR3 nucleotide sequence: TGTGCCAGCAGTTTTCAGGGGGCAGGGACTGAAGCTTTCTTT.

This clonotype was seen many times. This chain links TRBV6-2 or TRBV6-3 with TRBJ1-2; D is ambiguous. Trimming stripped 3 bases from V and 6 bases from J, with 17 bases between. Germline V gives CDR1 MNHEY, CDR2 SVGEGT. CDR3 size: 15 residues. For the CDR3, the DNA is TGTGCCAGCAGTTATATCGTTTCGTTGGCGGATGGCTACACCTTC. It translates to CASSYIVSLADGYTF.

This clonotype has ten or more counts. The chain employs TRBV6-1 and TRBJ2-2, with a weak D call TRBD1 (6 bases). The CDR3 has 13 residues. V lost 6 bases to trimming and J lost 4 bases, with 9 bases between them. Per germline, CDR1 MNHNS and CDR2 SASEGT. The DNA of the CDR3 is TGTGCCAGCAGGCAACAGGGCACCGGGGAGCTGTTTTTT. Its translation is CASRQQGTGELFF.

This chain uses TRBV6-2 or TRBV6-3 with TRBJ2-5; maybe TRBD1 (6 bases). The germline gives CDR1 MNHEY, CDR2 SVGEGT. The CDR3 has 15 residues. The germline V and J ends were trimmed by 7 bases and 5 bases, with 20 bases remaining between them. The CDR3 coding sequence is TGTGCCAGCACCATAAATCTCAGGGGCATCGAGACCCAGTACTTC. This gives the protein CASTINLRGIETQYF.

The genes are TRBV27 and TRBJ1-1, with D perhaps matching TRBD1 (5 bases). Germline assignment: CDR1 MNHEY and CDR2 SMNVEV (reference sequence). V shed 3 bases and J shed 1 base, with 12 bases lying between them. The CDR3 extends over 15 amino acids. The CDR3 nucleotides read TGTGCCAGCAGTTTTAGCGTGCAGGGGAACACTGAAGCTTTCTTT. It translates to CASSFSVQGNTEAFF.

In its sample, this clonotype was seen many times. The chain links TRBV20-1 to TRBJ2-7; no reliable D call. Germline V lookup: CDR1 DFQATT, CDR2 SNEGSKA (reference sequence). Trimming removed 2 bases from V and 2 bases from J, with 13 bases in between. CDR3 length equals 14 residues. In DNA form, the CDR3 reads TGCAGTGCTAGATACGACACCTGGGCCTACGAGCAGTACTTC. This translates into CSARYDTWAYEQYF.